This T cell receptor (beta chain) was found in a study of shared clonotypes between healthy human individuals. Study details: A donor's plate count was three for CD4 naive and three for CD4 memory; CD8 naive had two and CD8 memory one. Study-level points and caveats: Naive CD4 clonotypes were shared across several donors at about 5%. Memory subsets had estimated richness that was generally smaller than that of naive subsets.

A split of CD4+ cells into CD45RA+ naive and CD45RA-negative memory subsets was performed. This clone appeared a single time. Antigen: not known. Data came from immunoSEQ multiplex PCR; TCRdb stores just in-frame clones and leaves some out. This repertoire shows over a million clones, approximately 98% found once; its top ten account for 0.4% to 0.45%. The source is a man younger than 45 in good health. The sample taken for sequencing was naive CD4+ T cells sorted from blood. The subset is: CD45RA+ positively selected.

CDR3 amino acids: CASCGSYEQFF. CDR3 in DNA: TGTGCCAGCTGCGGTAGTTATGAGCAGTTCTTC. The chain recombines TRBV28 with TRBJ2-1; D is unresolved. With 8 bases removed from V and 8 bases from J, the gap between germline ends came to 10 bases. Per germline, CDR1 MDHEN and CDR2 SYDVKM. This CDR3 region has 11 residues.